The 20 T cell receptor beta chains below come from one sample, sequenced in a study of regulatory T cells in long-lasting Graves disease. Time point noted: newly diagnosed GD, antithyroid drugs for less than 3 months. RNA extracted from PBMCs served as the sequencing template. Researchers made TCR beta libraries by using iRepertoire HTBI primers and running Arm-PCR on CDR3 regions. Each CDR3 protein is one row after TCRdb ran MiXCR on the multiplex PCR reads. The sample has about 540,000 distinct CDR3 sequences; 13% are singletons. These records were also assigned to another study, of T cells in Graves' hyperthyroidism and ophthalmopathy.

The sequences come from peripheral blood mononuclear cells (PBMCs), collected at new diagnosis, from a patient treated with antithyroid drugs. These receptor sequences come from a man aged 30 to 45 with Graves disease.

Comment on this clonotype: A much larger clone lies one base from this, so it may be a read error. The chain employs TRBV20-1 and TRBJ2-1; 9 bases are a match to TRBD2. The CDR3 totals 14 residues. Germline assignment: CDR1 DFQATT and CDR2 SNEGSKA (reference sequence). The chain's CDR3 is CSTRPEAGGNGQFF. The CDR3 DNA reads TGCAGCACCCGACCGGAAGCGGGAGGCAATGGGCAGTTCTTC.

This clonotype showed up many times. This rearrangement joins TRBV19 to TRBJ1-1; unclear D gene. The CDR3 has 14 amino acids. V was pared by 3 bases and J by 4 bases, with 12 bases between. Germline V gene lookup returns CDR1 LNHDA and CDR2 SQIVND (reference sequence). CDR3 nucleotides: TGTGCCAGTAGTATCCCGGGTCGAGGCACTGAAGCTTTCTTT. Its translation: CASSIPGRGTEAFF.

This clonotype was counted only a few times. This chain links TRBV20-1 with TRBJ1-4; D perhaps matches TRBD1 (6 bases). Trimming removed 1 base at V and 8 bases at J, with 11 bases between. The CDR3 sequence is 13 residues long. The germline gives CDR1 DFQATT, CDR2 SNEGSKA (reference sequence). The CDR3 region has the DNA TGCAGTGCTAGAGGACAGGAACGAGAAAAACTGTTTTTT. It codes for CSARGQEREKLFF.

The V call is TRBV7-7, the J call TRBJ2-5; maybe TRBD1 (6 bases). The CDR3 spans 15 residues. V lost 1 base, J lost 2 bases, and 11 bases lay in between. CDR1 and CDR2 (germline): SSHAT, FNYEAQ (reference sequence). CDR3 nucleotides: TGTGCCAGCAGCTTAGATGGGGGCTCTCAAGAGACCCAGTACTTC. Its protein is CASSLDGGSQETQYF.

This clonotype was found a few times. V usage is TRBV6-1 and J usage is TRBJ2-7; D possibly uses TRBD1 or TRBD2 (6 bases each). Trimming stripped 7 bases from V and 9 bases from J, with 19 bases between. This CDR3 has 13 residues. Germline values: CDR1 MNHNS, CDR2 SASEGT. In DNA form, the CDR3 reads TGTGCCAGCACCCCCTCCCCGGGGGCCAGGCAGTACTTC. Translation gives CASTPSPGARQYF.

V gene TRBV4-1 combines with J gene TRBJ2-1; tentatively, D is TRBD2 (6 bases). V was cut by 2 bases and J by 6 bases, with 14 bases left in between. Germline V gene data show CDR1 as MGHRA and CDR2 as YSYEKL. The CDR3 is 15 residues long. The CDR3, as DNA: TGCGCCAGCAGCCAATCGGGAGCCCCGGGCAATGAGCAGTTCTTC. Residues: CASSQSGAPGNEQFF.

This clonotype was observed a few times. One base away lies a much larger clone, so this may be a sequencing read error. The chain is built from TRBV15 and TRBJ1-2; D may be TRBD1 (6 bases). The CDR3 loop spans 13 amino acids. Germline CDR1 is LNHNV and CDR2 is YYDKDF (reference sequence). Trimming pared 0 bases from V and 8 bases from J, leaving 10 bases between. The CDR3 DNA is TGTGCCACCAGCAGAGATGGGGGGGGCGGCTACACCTTC. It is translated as CATSRDGGGGYTF.

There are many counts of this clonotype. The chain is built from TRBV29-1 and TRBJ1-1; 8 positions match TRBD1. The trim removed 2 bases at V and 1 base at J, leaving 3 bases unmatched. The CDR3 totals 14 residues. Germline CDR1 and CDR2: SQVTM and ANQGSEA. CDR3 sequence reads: CSVELGTGNTEAFF. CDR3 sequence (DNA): TGCAGCGTTGAACTTGGGACAGGGAACACTGAAGCTTTCTTT.

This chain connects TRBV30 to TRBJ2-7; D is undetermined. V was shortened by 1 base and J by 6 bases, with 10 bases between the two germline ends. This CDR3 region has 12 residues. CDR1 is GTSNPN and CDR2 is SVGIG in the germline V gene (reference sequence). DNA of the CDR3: TGTGCCTGGAGTGCTGGGGTTCGCGAGCAGTACTTC. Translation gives CAWSAGVREQYF.

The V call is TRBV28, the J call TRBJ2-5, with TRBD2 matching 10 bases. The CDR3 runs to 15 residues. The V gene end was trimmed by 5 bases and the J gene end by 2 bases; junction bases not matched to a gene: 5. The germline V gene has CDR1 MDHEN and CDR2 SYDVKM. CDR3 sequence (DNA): TGTGCCAGCAGTCCTCTGACTAGCGGGCAAGAGACCCAGTACTTC. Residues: CASSPLTSGQETQYF.

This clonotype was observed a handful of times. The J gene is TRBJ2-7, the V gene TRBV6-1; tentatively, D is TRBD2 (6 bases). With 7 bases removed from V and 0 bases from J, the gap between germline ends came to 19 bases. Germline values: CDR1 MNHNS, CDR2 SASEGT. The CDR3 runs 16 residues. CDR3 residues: CASTQSPAEGSYEQYF. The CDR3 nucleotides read TGTGCCAGCACCCAATCCCCAGCGGAGGGCTCCTACGAGCAGTACTTC.

The CDR3 loop reads CSVGTSGTYNEQFF. The DNA for the CDR3 is TGCAGCGTGGGGACTAGCGGGACTTACAATGAGCAGTTCTTC. This chain connects TRBV29-1 to TRBJ2-1; TRBD2 aligns across 13 bases. The CDR3 length is 14 residues. The germline V gene has CDR1 SQVTM and CDR2 ANQGSEA. Trimming at V came to 6 bases and at J to 4 bases, leaving 3 bases not matched to a gene.

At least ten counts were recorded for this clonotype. CDR3 loop: CATSSLSGAPLAGNTQYF. In nucleotides, the CDR3 is TGTGCCACCAGCAGCCTTTCGGGGGCGCCCCTAGCGGGAAATACGCAGTATTTT. This chain connects TRBV15 to TRBJ2-3; the match to TRBD2 covers 9 bases. This CDR3 has 18 residues. Germline CDR1 LNHNV, CDR2 YYDKDF (reference sequence). The ends lost 3 bases at V and 7 bases at J; junction bases unmatched: 17.

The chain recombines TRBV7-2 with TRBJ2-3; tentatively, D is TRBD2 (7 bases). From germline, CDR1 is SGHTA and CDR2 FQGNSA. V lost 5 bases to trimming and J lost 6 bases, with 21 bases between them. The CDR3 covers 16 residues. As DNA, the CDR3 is TGTGCCAGCAGCCGAGGGGGGGGGGGCTGGGATGATACGCAGTATTTT. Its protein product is CASSRGGGGWDDTQYF. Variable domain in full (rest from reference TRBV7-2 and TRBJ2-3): GAGVSQSPSNKVTEKGKDVELRCDPISGHTALYWYRQSLGQGLEFLIYFQGNSAPDKSGLPSDRFSAERTGGSVSTLTIQRTQQEDSAVYLCASSRGGGGWDDTQYFGPGTRLTVL.

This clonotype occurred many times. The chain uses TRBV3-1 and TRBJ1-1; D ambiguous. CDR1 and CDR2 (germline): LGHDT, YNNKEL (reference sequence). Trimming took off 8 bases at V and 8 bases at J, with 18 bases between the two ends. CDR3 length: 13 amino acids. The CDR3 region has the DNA TGTGCCAGCGAATCGGCCGAATGGGAAGAAGCTTTCTTT. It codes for CASESAEWEEAFF.

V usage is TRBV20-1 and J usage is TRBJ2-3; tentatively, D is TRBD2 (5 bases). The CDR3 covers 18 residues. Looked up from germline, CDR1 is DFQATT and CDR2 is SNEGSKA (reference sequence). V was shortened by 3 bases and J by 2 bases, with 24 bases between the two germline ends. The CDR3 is CSASPNTISSGPTDTQYF. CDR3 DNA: TGCAGTGCTAGTCCCAACACTATTTCCAGCGGACCCACAGATACGCAGTATTTT.

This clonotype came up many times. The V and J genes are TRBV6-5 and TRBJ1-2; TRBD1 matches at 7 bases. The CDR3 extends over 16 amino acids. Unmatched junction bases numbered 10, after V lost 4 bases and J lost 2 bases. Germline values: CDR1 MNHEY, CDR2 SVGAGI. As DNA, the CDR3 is TGTGCCAGCAGTTCCGCGCCGGACAGGCTCAACTATGGCTACACCTTC. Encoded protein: CASSSAPDRLNYGYTF.

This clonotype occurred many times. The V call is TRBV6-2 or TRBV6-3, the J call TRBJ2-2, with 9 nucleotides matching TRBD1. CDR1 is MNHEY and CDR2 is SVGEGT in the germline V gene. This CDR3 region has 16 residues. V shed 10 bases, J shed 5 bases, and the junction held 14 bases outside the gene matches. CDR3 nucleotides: TGTGCCATCTCACCCCGCGGGACAGGGAGTACCGGGGAGCTGTTTTTT. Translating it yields CAISPRGTGSTGELFF.

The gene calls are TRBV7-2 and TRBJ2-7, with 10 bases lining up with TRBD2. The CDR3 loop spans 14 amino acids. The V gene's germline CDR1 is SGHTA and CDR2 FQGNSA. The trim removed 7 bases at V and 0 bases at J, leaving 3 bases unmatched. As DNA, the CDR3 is TGTGCCAGCAAAACTAGCGGGACCTCCTACGAGCAGTACTTC. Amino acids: CASKTSGTSYEQYF. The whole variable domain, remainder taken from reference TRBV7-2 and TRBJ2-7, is GAGVSQSPSNKVTEKGKDVELRCDPISGHTALYWYRQSLGQGLEFLIYFQGNSAPDKSGLPSDRFSAERTGGSVSTLTIQRTQQEDSAVYLCASKTSGTSYEQYFGPGTRLTVT.

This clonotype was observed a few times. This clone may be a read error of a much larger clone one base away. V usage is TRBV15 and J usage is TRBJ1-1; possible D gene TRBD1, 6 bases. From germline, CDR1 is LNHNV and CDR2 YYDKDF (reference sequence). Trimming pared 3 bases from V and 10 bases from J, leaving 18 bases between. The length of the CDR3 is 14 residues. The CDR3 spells CATSRQGGGGGAFF. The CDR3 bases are TGTGCCACCAGCAGGCAGGGAGGTGGAGGGGGAGCTTTCTTT.